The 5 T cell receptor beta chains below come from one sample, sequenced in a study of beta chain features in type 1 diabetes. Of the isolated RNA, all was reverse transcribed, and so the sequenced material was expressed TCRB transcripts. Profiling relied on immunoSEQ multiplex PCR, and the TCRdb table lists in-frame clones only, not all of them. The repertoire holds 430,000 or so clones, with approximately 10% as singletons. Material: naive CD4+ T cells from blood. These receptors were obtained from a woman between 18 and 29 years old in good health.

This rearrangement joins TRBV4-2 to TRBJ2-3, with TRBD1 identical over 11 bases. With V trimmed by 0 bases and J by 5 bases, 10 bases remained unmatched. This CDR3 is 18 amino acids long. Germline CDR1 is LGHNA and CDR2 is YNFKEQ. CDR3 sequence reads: CASSQDLADRGRGDTQYF. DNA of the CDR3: TGTGCCAGCAGCCAAGATCTGGCGGACAGGGGGCGCGGAGATACGCAGTATTTT.

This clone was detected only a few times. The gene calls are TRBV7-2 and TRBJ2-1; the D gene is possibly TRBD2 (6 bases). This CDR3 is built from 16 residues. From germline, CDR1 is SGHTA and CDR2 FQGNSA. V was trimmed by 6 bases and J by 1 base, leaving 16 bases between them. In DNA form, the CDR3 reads TGTGCCAGCAGGCCCCCGGGACTGGGGTCCTACAATGAGCAGTTCTTC. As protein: CASRPPGLGSYNEQFF.

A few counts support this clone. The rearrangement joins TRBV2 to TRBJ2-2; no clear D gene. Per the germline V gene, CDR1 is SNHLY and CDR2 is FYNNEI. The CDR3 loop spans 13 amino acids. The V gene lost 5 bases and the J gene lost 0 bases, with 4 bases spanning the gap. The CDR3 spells CASSSANTGELFF. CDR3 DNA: TGTGCCAGCAGTAGCGCGAACACCGGGGAGCTGTTTTTT.

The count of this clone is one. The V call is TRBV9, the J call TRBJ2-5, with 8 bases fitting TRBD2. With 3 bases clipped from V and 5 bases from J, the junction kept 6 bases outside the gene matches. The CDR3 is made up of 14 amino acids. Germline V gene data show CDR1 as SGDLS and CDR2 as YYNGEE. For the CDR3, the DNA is TGTGCCAGCAGCGATCGGACTAGCTTGGAGACCCAGTACTTC. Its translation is CASSDRTSLETQYF.

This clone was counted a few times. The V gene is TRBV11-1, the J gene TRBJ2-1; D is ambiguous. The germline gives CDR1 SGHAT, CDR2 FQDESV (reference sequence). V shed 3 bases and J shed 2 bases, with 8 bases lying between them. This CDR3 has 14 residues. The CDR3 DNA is TGTGCCAGCAGCTTCGATCAGGCCTACAATGAGCAGTTCTTC. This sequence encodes CASSFDQAYNEQFF.